Listed here is a single T cell receptor beta chain. Its antigen is not known. Extraction of total RNA produced a minimum of 5 micrograms from each sample. A second PCR of about 7 to 11 cycles used a sample-barcoded 5' primer and a J-beta primer mix. TCRdb called the 5' RACE reads again in MiXCR, with one record for every CDR3 protein. The sample contains roughly 800,000 distinct CDR3 sequences, 25% of which appear only once. The germline V gene has CDR1 LGHNA and CDR2 YSLEER. CDR3 length: 15 amino acids. The V and J ends lost 0 bases and 2 bases respectively, with 9 bases between them. These data come from a study of blood T cells in healthy people across ages. Study outcomes and limitations: Among long-lived donors, naive CD4+ cells were more numerous and diversity higher than in aged donors. Age brought a roughly linear fall in TCR beta diversity measured per million T cells.

The same specimen was also included in a second study, on T cells of mothers and their children.

The chain links TRBV4-3 to TRBJ2-3; the D is unclear. The sequencing sample was made of blood. This TCR came from a boy aged 5-17 years in good health. The CDR3 is CASSQDPQNTDTQYF. In DNA form, the CDR3 reads TGCGCCAGCAGCCAAGATCCTCAGAACACAGATACGCAGTATTTT.